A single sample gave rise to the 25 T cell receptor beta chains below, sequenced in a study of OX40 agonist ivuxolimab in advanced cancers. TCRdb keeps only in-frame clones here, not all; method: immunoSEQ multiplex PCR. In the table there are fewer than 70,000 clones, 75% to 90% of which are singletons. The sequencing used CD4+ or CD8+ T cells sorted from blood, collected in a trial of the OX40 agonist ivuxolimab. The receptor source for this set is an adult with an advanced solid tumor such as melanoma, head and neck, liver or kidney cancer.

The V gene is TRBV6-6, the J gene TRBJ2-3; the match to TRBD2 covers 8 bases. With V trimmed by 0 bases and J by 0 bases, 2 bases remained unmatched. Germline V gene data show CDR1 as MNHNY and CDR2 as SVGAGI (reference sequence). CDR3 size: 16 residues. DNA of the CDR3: TGTGCCAGCAGTTACTCGGCTAGCGGGAGCACAGATACGCAGTATTTT. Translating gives CASSYSASGSTDTQYF.

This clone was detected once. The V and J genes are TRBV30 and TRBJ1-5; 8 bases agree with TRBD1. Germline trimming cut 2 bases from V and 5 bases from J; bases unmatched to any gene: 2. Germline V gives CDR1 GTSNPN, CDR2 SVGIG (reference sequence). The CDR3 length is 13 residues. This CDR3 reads CAWSNRGDQPQHF. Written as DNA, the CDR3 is TGTGCCTGGAGTAACAGGGGGGATCAGCCCCAGCATTTT.

The CDR3 loop is CASSLKGDGTGELFF. CDR3 DNA: TGCGCCAGCAGCTTGAAGGGGGACGGCACCGGGGAGCTGTTTTTT. This sequence joins TRBV5-1 and TRBJ2-2; D may be TRBD1 (6 bases). There are 15 residues in the CDR3. Germline V lookup: CDR1 SGHRS, CDR2 YFSETQ. Trimming took off 1 base at V and 4 bases at J, with 11 bases between the two ends.

This chain's CDR3 is CASSYSIGGRNQPQHF. The CDR3 DNA is TGTGCCAGCAGTTACTCGATCGGGGGGCGCAATCAGCCCCAGCATTTT. The chain couples TRBV6-6 to TRBJ1-5; TRBD1 might be the D (6 bases). V was shortened by 0 bases and J by 2 bases, with 11 bases between the two germline ends. The CDR3 spans 16 residues. Germline V gene sequence: CDR1 MNHNY, CDR2 SVGAGI (reference sequence).

The CDR3 sequence: CAIGDGGASTEAFF. CDR3 nucleotide sequence: TGTGCCATCGGGGATGGGGGTGCGAGCACTGAAGCTTTCTTT. This sequence joins TRBV10-3 and TRBJ1-1, with a possible D match to TRBD1 (5 bases). The CDR3 has 14 amino acids. V lost 8 bases and J lost 4, with 17 bases in between. Per germline, CDR1 ENHRY and CDR2 SYGVKD.

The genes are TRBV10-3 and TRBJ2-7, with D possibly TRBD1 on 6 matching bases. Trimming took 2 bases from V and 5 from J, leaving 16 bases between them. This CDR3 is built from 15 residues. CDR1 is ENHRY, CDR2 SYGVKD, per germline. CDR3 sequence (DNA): TGTGCCATCAGTGAGCCCAAGGGGGTTCGCAACGAGCAGTACTTC. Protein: CAISEPKGVRNEQYF.

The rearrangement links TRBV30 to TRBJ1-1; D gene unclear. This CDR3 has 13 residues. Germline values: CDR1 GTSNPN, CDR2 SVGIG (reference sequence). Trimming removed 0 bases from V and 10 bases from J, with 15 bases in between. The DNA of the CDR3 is TGTGCCTGGAGTGTAAGAACGAAAGGGAGAGCTTTCTTT. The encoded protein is CAWSVRTKGRAFF.

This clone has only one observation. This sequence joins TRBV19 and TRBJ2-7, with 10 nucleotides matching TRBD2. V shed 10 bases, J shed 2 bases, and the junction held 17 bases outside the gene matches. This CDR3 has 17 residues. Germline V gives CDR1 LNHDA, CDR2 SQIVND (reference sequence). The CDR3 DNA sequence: TGTGCCACCGGGGGGCCGCTAGCGGGAGTGGGGCCCTACGAGCAGTACTTC. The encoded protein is CATGGPLAGVGPYEQYF.

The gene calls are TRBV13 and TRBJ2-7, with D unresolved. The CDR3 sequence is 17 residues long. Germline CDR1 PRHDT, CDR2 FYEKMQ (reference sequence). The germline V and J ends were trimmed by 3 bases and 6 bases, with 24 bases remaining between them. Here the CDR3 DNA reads TGTGCCAGCAGCTTCCTCCCGAAGGTTACAATCCCTATCGAGCAGTACTTC. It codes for CASSFLPKVTIPIEQYF.

The CDR3 loop is CAYTNHKSGTRSYEQYF. In DNA, the CDR3 is TGTGCCTACACCAACCACAAATCCGGGACTAGGTCCTACGAGCAGTACTTC. V and J are TRBV30 and TRBJ2-7; the match to TRBD2 covers 8 bases. The length of the CDR3 is 17 residues. Germline-derived CDR1 and CDR2 are GTSNPN and SVGIG (reference sequence). With V trimmed by 7 bases and J by 1 base, 18 bases remained unmatched.

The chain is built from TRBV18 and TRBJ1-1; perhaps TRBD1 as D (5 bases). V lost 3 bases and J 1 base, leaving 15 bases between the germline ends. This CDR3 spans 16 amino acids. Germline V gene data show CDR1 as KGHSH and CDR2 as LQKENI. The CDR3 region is CASSPARGRPNTEAFF. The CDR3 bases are TGTGCCAGCTCACCGGCTCGGGGACGGCCGAACACTGAAGCTTTCTTT.

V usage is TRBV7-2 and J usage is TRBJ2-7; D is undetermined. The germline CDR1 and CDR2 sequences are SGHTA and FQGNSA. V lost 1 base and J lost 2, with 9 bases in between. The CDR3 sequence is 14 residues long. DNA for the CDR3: TGTGCCAGCAGCTTAGAGGAAGGGCCCTACGAGCAGTACTTC. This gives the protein CASSLEEGPYEQYF.

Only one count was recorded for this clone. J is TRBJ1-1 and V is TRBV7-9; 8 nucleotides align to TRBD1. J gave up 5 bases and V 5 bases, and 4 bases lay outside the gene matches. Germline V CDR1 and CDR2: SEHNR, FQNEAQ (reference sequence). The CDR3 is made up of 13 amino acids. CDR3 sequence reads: CASSGQGGTEAFF. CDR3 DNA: TGTGCCAGCAGCGGACAGGGAGGTACTGAAGCTTTCTTT.

The CDR3 DNA is TGCGCCAGCAGCCCTGGGACAGGGGCGAGTTCAACTAATGAAAAACTGTTTTTT. Amino acids: CASSPGTGASSTNEKLFF. The chain employs TRBV4-3 and TRBJ1-4; 10 nucleotides align to TRBD1. The CDR3 loop spans 18 amino acids. V lost 4 bases and J lost 0; bases outside the gene matches: 8. Per germline, CDR1 LGHNA and CDR2 YSLEER.

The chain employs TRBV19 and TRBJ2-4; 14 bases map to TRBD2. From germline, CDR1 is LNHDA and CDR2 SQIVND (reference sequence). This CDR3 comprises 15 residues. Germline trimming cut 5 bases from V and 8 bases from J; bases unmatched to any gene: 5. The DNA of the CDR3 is TGTGCCAGTAGTGCGGGACTAGCGGGGGTTGACATTCAGTACTTC. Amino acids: CASSAGLAGVDIQYF. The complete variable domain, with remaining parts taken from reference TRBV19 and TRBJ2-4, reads DGGITQSPKYLFRKEGQNVTLSCEQNLNHDAMYWYRQDPGQGLRLIYYSQIVNDFQKGDIAEGYSVSREKKESFPLTVTSAQKNPTAFYLCASSAGLAGVDIQYFGAGTRLSVL.

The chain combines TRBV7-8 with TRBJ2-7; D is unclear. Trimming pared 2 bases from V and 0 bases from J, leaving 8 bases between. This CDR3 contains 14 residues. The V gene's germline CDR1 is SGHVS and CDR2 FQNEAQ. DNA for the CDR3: TGTGCCAGCAGCTTAAATCGGAACTCCTACGAGCAGTACTTC. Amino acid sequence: CASSLNRNSYEQYF.

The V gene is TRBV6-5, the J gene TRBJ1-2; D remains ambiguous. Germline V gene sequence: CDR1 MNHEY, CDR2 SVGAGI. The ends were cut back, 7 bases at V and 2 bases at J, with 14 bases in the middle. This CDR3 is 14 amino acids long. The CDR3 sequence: CASTNTGKNYGYTF. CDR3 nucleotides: TGTGCCAGCACCAATACTGGGAAGAACTATGGCTACACCTTC.

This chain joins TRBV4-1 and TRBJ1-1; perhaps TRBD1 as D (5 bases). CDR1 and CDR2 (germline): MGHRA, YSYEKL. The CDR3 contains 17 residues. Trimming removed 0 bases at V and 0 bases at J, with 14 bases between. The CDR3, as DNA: TGCGCCAGCAGCCAAGATCGAACAGGCAACATGAACACTGAAGCTTTCTTT. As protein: CASSQDRTGNMNTEAFF.

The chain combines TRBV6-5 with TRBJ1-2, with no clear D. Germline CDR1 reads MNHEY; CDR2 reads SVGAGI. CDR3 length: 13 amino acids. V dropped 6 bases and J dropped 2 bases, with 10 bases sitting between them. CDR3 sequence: CASSPTENYGYTF. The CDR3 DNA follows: TGTGCCAGCAGCCCCACAGAGAACTATGGCTACACCTTC.

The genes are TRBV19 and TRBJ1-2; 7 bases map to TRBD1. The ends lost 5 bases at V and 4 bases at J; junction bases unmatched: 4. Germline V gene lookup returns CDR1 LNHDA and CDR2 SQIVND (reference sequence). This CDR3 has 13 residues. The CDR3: CASSATGAYGYTF. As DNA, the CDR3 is TGTGCCAGTAGTGCAACAGGGGCCTATGGCTACACCTTC.

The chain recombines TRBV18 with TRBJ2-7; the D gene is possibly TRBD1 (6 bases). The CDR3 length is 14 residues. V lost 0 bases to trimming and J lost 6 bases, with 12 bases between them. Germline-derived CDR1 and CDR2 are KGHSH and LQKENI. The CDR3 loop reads CASSPPDSSFEQYF. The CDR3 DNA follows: TGTGCCAGCTCACCACCGGACAGTTCTTTCGAGCAGTACTTC.

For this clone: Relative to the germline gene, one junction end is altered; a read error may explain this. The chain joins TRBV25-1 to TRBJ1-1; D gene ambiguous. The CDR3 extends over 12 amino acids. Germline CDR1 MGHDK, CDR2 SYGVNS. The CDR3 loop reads CASSDDRASEVF. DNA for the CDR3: TGTGCCAGCAGTGACGACCGGGCCAGCGAGGTCTTT.

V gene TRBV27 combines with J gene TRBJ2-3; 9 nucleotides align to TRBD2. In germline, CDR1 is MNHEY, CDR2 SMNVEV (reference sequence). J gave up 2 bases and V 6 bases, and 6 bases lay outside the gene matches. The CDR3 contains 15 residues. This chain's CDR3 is CASRPTSGFTDTQYF. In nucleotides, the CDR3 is TGTGCCAGCAGGCCGACTAGCGGCTTCACAGATACGCAGTATTTT.

CDR3: CSVTLAGFTDTQYF. For the CDR3, the DNA is TGCAGCGTTACTCTAGCGGGGTTCACAGATACGCAGTATTTT. The chain couples TRBV29-1 to TRBJ2-3; 9 nucleotides match TRBD2. Trimming removed 5 bases from V and 2 bases from J; junction bases left unmatched: 5. Looked up from germline, CDR1 is SQVTM and CDR2 is ANQGSEA. CDR3 length: 14 residues.

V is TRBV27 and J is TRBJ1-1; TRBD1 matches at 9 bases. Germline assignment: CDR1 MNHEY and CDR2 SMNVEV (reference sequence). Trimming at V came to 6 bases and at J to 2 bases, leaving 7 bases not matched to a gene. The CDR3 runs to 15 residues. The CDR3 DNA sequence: TGTGCCAGCAGGGCACCGGGACAGGGCAACACTGAAGCTTTCTTT. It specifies CASRAPGQGNTEAFF.